Listed below are T cell receptor beta chains from one sample, sequenced in a study of T cells in Graves' hyperthyroidism and ophthalmopathy. TCRdb reanalysed the multiplex PCR reads using MiXCR and keeps one entry per CDR3 protein. The sample lists approximately 520,000 distinct CDR3 sequences; around 21% were seen once. Source material: blood. The receptors shown here come from a man between 18 and 35 years old with Graves' hyperthyroidism. The CDR3 runs from the conserved cysteine through the conserved F or W. The D gene is left open where the match is weak. Expanded clones are given a class, and other clones once, few, many or no size at all.

d_call: TRBD1; j_call: TRBJ2-2; v_call: TRBV11-2; clone_size: -; cdr3_nt: TGTGCCTGCAGCGGGACAGGGATCTACGGGGAGCTGTTTTTT; cdr3_aa: CACSGTGIYGELFF
d_call: TRBD1; j_call: TRBJ1-2; v_call: TRBV28; clone_size: many; cdr3_nt: TGTGCCAGCAGTTCAGGGGGTAATAACTATGGCTACACCTTC; cdr3_aa: CASSSGGNNYGYTF
d_call: TRBD1; j_call: TRBJ1-5; v_call: TRBV4-2; clone_size: many; cdr3_nt: TGTGCCAGCAGCCCCCACCAGGGGGGCAATCAGCCCCAGCATTTT; cdr3_aa: CASSPHQGGNQPQHF
d_call: -; j_call: TRBJ1-1; v_call: TRBV6-5; clone_size: -; cdr3_nt: TGTGCCAGCAGTTACGATCCCCGACAGGCGGCGGTGAGGCCTTTCTTT; cdr3_aa: CASSYDPRQAAVRPFF
d_call: TRBD1; j_call: TRBJ1-1; v_call: TRBV7-9; clone_size: many; cdr3_nt: TGTGCCAGCAGCCGCGACAGGGACCACACTGAAGCTTTCTTT; cdr3_aa: CASSRDRDHTEAFF
d_call: -; j_call: TRBJ1-1; v_call: TRBV19; clone_size: many; cdr3_nt: TGTGCCGTCGTACAGGGAATTGGCACTGAAGCTTTCTTT; cdr3_aa: CAVVQGIGTEAFF
d_call: -; j_call: TRBJ1-2; v_call: TRBV12-5; clone_size: -; cdr3_nt: TGTGCTAGTGGTTACGCCGGTCTCAACTATGGCTACACCTTC; cdr3_aa: CASGYAGLNYGYTF
d_call: TRBD1; j_call: TRBJ1-2; v_call: TRBV2; clone_size: many; cdr3_nt: TGTGCCACCGGACAGGGGGGGACTCCTAACTATGGCTACACCTTC; cdr3_aa: CATGQGGTPNYGYTF
d_call: -; j_call: TRBJ2-3; v_call: TRBV6-1; clone_size: -; cdr3_nt: TGTGCCAGCACCACAGGGTTTGAAGATACGCAGTATTTT; cdr3_aa: CASTTGFEDTQYF
d_call: -; j_call: TRBJ2-4; v_call: TRBV2; clone_size: few; cdr3_nt: TGTGCCAGCAGGGGGGGACAGACAGTAGCCAAAAACATTCAGTACTTC; cdr3_aa: CASRGGQTVAKNIQYF
d_call: -; j_call: TRBJ1-1; v_call: TRBV28; clone_size: -; cdr3_nt: TGTGCCAGCAGTTTGGGCCGTCTGGGGGCTTTCTTT; cdr3_aa: CASSLGRLGAFF
d_call: -; j_call: TRBJ2-2; v_call: TRBV11-1; clone_size: -; cdr3_nt: TGTGCCAGCAGCTTAGAGGCTAGAGGGGAGCTGTTTTTT; cdr3_aa: CASSLEARGELFF